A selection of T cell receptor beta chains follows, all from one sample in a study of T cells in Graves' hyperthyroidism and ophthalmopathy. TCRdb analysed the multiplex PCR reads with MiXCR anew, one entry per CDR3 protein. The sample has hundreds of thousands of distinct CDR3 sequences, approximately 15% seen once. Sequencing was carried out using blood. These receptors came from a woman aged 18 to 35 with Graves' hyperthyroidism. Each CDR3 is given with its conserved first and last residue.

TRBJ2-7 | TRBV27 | CASSPTGQGAYEQYF
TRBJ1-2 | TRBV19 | CASRDRGLPYGYTF
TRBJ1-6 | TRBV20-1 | CSAREGHPNSPLHF
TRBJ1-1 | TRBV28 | CASSLTWNTEAFF
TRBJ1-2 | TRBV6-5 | CASSYNGQPNYGYTF
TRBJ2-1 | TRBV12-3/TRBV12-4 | CASSGGLGYNEQFF
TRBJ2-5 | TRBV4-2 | CASSQEGSGRPWATQYF
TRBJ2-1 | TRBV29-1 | CSVEDPNEQFF
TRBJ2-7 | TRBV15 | CATSSGGGNYEQYF
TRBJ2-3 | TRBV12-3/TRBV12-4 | CASSLALVATDTQYF
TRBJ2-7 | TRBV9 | CASSPRLELGYEQYF
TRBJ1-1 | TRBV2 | CASYLSGTEAFF
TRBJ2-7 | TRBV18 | CASSPLVRTSGTREQYF
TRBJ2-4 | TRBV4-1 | CASSQGGSRNIQYF
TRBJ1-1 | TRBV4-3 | CASSQGRYMNTEAFF
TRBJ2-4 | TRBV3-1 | CASSQGDGSNIQYF
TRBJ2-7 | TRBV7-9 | CASSHSGTGGGEQYF
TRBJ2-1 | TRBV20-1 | CSATSGRVNEQFF
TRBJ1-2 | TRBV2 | CASSVPDRGLDYGYTF
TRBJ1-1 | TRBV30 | CAWQTGGFTEAFF
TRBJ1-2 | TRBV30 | CAWSFPAGLYGYTF
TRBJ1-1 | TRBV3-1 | CASSHAKGNTEAFF
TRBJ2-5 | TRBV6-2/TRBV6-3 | CASSPGGAGEETQYF
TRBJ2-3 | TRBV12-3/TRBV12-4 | CASSLQGGTQYF
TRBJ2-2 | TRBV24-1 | CATELGNTGELFF
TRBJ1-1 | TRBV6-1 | CASSPTSSVAFF
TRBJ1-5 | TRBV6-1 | CASSEARGQGPYLRNQPQHF
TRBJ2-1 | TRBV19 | CASDDPGLADPEQFF
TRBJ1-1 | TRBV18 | CASSKQGAENTEASF
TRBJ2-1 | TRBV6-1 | CASRINEQFF
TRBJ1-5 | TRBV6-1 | CASSDNYSNQPQHF
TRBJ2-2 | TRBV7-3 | CASSLIPVGSNQGTGELFF
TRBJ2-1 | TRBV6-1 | CASITTQTGSKTYDEQFF
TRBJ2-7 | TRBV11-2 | CASSLTLKGIRGQYF
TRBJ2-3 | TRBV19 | CASSIWDGMKDTQYF
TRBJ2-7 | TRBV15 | CATSRPTGLLTRGEQYF
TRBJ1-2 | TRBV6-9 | CASSSGVRNYGYTF
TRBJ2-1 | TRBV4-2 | CASSQDKGTINEQFF
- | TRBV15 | CATSRGAGQETQFF
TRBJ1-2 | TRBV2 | CASRGQGGGYTF
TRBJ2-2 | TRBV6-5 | CASRSRQGHGELFF
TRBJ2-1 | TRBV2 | CASSVLYGNEQFF
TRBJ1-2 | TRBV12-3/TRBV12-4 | CASRPQGVYGYTF
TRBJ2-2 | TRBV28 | CASSSVVTNANTGELFF
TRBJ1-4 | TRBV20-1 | CSARDLTATNEKLFF
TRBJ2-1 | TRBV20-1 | CSQDPGLAGLSSYNEQFF
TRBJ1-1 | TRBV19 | CASSTRATYEAFF